This is a list of T cell receptor beta chains from one sample in a study of blood T cell repertoires in COVID-19. Sequencing used immunoSEQ multiplex PCR; TCRdb keeps in-frame clones, though not all of them. Of roughly 70,000 clones in the sample, 91% were seen once. The specimen was peripheral blood. These receptors were obtained from a human donor with active COVID-19. The donor label of this sample is uncertain. The CDR3 runs from the conserved cysteine through the conserved F or W. Each record gives: J gene, V gene, clone size, D gene, CDR3 protein, CDR3 DNA. The D gene is left open where the match is weak. Some rows have no size entry. The others give once, few or many, or a class for an expanded clone.

j_call: TRBJ2-4; v_call: TRBV11-1; clone_size: .; d_call: TRBD2; cdr3_aa: CASSFETSGKNIQYF; cdr3_nt: TGTGCCAGCAGCTTTGAGACTAGCGGAAAAAACATTCAGTACTTC
j_call: TRBJ2-1; v_call: TRBV4-3; clone_size: .; d_call: TRBD2; cdr3_aa: CASSQEGLAGTFEQFF; cdr3_nt: TGCGCCAGCAGCCAAGAGGGACTAGCGGGAACTTTTGAGCAGTTCTTC
j_call: TRBJ2-7; v_call: TRBV11-3; clone_size: .; d_call: TRBD2; cdr3_aa: CASVGGSEQYF; cdr3_nt: TGTGCCAGTGTGGGGGGGTCCGAGCAGTACTTC
j_call: TRBJ2-7; v_call: TRBV28; clone_size: .; d_call: TRBD1; cdr3_aa: CASSFGQGYEQYF; cdr3_nt: TGTGCCAGCAGTTTCGGACAGGGGTACGAGCAGTACTTC
j_call: TRBJ1-5; v_call: TRBV7-2; clone_size: .; d_call: TRBD1; cdr3_aa: CASSPGQDLYSNQPQHF; cdr3_nt: TGTGCCAGCAGCCCTGGACAGGACCTTTATAGCAATCAGCCCCAGCATTTT
j_call: TRBJ2-7; v_call: TRBV4-3; clone_size: .; d_call: TRBD1; cdr3_aa: CASSQGQGYDEQYF; cdr3_nt: TGCGCCAGCAGCCAAGGACAGGGGTATGACGAGCAGTACTTC
j_call: TRBJ2-3; v_call: TRBV28; clone_size: .; d_call: TRBD1; cdr3_aa: CASSVTGGGDTQYF; cdr3_nt: TGTGCCAGCAGCGTAACAGGGGGAGGAGATACGCAGTATTTT
j_call: TRBJ2-7; v_call: TRBV7-9; clone_size: .; d_call: TRBD2; cdr3_aa: CASSHQREGLGEQYF; cdr3_nt: TGTGCCAGCAGCCACCAGCGGGAGGGCCTAGGCGAGCAGTACTTC
j_call: TRBJ2-7; v_call: TRBV6-2/TRBV6-3; clone_size: .; d_call: .; cdr3_aa: CASSGGGSYEQYF; cdr3_nt: TGTGCCAGCAGTGGAGGCGGAAGCTACGAGCAGTACTTC
j_call: TRBJ1-2; v_call: TRBV14; clone_size: .; d_call: .; cdr3_aa: CASSVRYGYTF; cdr3_nt: TGTGCCAGCAGTGTTAGATATGGCTACACCTTC
j_call: TRBJ2-3; v_call: TRBV19; clone_size: .; d_call: TRBD1; cdr3_aa: CASSSGGQGFDTQYF; cdr3_nt: TGTGCCAGTAGTTCGGGAGGACAGGGGTTCGATACGCAGTATTTT
j_call: TRBJ2-2; v_call: TRBV7-3; clone_size: .; d_call: TRBD2; cdr3_aa: CASSPVRLAGNTGELFF; cdr3_nt: TGTGCCAGCAGCCCGGTTAGGCTAGCGGGGAACACCGGGGAGCTGTTTTTT
j_call: TRBJ2-7; v_call: TRBV21-1; clone_size: .; d_call: .; cdr3_aa: CASSKVYSNHEQYF; cdr3_nt: TGTGCCAGCAGCAAAGTATACAGCAACCACGAGCAGTACTTC
j_call: TRBJ1-5; v_call: TRBV6-1; clone_size: .; d_call: TRBD1; cdr3_aa: CASSALGQGQNQPQHF; cdr3_nt: TGTGCCAGCAGTGCTCTGGGACAGGGGCAGAATCAGCCCCAGCATTTT
j_call: TRBJ1-1; v_call: TRBV5-8; clone_size: .; d_call: .; cdr3_aa: CASSLEESRRFGAFF; cdr3_nt: TGTGCCAGCAGCTTGGAGGAGAGTCGAAGGTTTGGGGCTTTCTTT
j_call: TRBJ2-4; v_call: TRBV5-1; clone_size: .; d_call: TRBD1; cdr3_aa: CASSLRPQGVVNVNIQYF; cdr3_nt: TGCGCCAGCAGCTTAAGGCCACAGGGGGTTGTCAATGTAAACATTCAGTACTTC
j_call: TRBJ2-7; v_call: TRBV1; clone_size: .; d_call: .; cdr3_aa: CTSSQGTASETYEQYF; cdr3_nt: TGCACCAGCAGCCAGGGGACCGCTAGCGAGACCTACGAGCAGTACTTC
j_call: TRBJ2-2; v_call: TRBV29-1; clone_size: .; d_call: TRBD1; cdr3_aa: CSVVGGQGLPTGELFF; cdr3_nt: TGCAGCGTTGTTGGGGGACAGGGACTACCCACCGGGGAGCTGTTTTTT
j_call: TRBJ2-3; v_call: TRBV5-6; clone_size: .; d_call: .; cdr3_aa: CASSLVSGNTQYF; cdr3_nt: TGTGCCAGCAGCTTGGTTAGCGGTAATACGCAGTATTTT
j_call: TRBJ2-7; v_call: TRBV7-2; clone_size: .; d_call: TRBD2; cdr3_aa: CASTPLAGGGVEQYF; cdr3_nt: TGTGCCAGCACCCCCCTAGCGGGAGGTGGGGTCGAGCAGTACTTC
j_call: TRBJ2-1; v_call: TRBV12-5; clone_size: .; d_call: TRBD2; cdr3_aa: CASGLGTSGRVNEQFF; cdr3_nt: TGTGCTAGTGGTTTGGGAACTAGCGGGAGGGTCAATGAGCAGTTCTTC
j_call: TRBJ2-7; v_call: TRBV2; clone_size: .; d_call: .; cdr3_aa: CASSELQGISYEQYF; cdr3_nt: TGTGCCAGCAGTGAATTACAGGGAATATCCTACGAGCAGTACTTC
j_call: TRBJ2-3; v_call: TRBV20-1; clone_size: .; d_call: TRBD1; cdr3_aa: CSASTGATDTQYF; cdr3_nt: TGCAGTGCTAGTACAGGGGCGACAGATACGCAGTATTTT
j_call: TRBJ2-7; v_call: TRBV10-3; clone_size: .; d_call: TRBD1; cdr3_aa: CAISESYSRDRSYEQYF; cdr3_nt: TGTGCCATCAGTGAGTCGTACTCCCGGGACAGGTCGTACGAGCAGTACTTC
j_call: TRBJ1-3; v_call: TRBV11-2; clone_size: .; d_call: .; cdr3_aa: CASSLSEISGNTIYF; cdr3_nt: TGTGCCAGCAGCTTGTCTGAGATCTCTGGAAACACCATATATTTT
j_call: TRBJ2-7; v_call: TRBV9; clone_size: .; d_call: TRBD2; cdr3_aa: CASSRTSVDEQYF; cdr3_nt: TGTGCCAGCAGCCGGACTAGCGTCGACGAGCAGTACTTC
j_call: TRBJ1-5; v_call: TRBV4-1; clone_size: .; d_call: .; cdr3_aa: CASSQEGGRQPQHF; cdr3_nt: TGCGCCAGCAGCCAAGAGGGTGGCAGGCAGCCCCAGCATTTT
j_call: TRBJ2-7; v_call: TRBV18; clone_size: .; d_call: TRBD2; cdr3_aa: CASSPGTSGEPYEQYF; cdr3_nt: TGTGCCAGCTCACCAGGGACTAGCGGAGAACCCTACGAGCAGTACTTC
j_call: TRBJ2-7; v_call: TRBV5-7; clone_size: .; d_call: TRBD2; cdr3_aa: CASSLGGMSGRIKDEQYF; cdr3_nt: TGTGCCAGCAGCTTGGGGGGGATGAGCGGGAGAATTAAGGACGAGCAGTACTTC
j_call: TRBJ2-3; v_call: TRBV3-1/TRBV3-2; clone_size: .; d_call: TRBD2; cdr3_aa: CASSLAPAGGTDTQYF; cdr3_nt: TGTGCCAGCAGCCTAGCTCCCGCGGGAGGAACAGATACGCAGTATTTT
j_call: TRBJ2-7; v_call: TRBV19; clone_size: few; d_call: TRBD1; cdr3_aa: CASSRTGGYEQYF; cdr3_nt: TGTGCCAGTAGTCGGACAGGGGGCTACGAGCAGTACTTC
j_call: TRBJ1-5; v_call: TRBV4-2; clone_size: .; d_call: .; cdr3_aa: CASSHTGSNQPQHF; cdr3_nt: TGTGCCAGCAGCCATACGGGGTCAAATCAGCCCCAGCATTTT
j_call: TRBJ2-2; v_call: TRBV7-2; clone_size: .; d_call: TRBD2; cdr3_aa: CASSLGAGGANTGELFF; cdr3_nt: TGTGCCAGCAGCTTAGGAGCGGGAGGGGCAAACACCGGGGAGCTGTTTTTT
j_call: TRBJ2-6; v_call: TRBV7-2; clone_size: .; d_call: TRBD2; cdr3_aa: CASSLRYERGTPGANVLTF; cdr3_nt: TGTGCCAGCAGCTTACGGTATGAGCGGGGGACCCCTGGGGCCAACGTCCTGACTTTC
j_call: TRBJ1-3; v_call: TRBV2; clone_size: .; d_call: .; cdr3_aa: CASTPTRSNSGNTIYF; cdr3_nt: TGTGCCAGCACTCCGACAAGATCAAACTCAGGAAACACCATATATTTT
j_call: TRBJ2-3; v_call: TRBV11-2; clone_size: .; d_call: TRBD2; cdr3_aa: CASSLGGLAGGLDTQYF; cdr3_nt: TGTGCCAGCAGCTTAGGGGGACTAGCGGGAGGTTTAGATACGCAGTATTTT
j_call: TRBJ2-5; v_call: TRBV7-2; clone_size: .; d_call: .; cdr3_aa: CASSLDHSAETQYF; cdr3_nt: TGTGCCAGCAGCTTAGACCATAGCGCAGAGACCCAGTACTTC
j_call: TRBJ2-2; v_call: TRBV9; clone_size: few; d_call: .; cdr3_aa: CASSGRVDTGELFF; cdr3_nt: TGTGCCAGCAGCGGCAGGGTGGACACCGGGGAGCTGTTTTTT
j_call: TRBJ2-5; v_call: TRBV5-1; clone_size: .; d_call: TRBD1; cdr3_aa: CASSEQGAQETQYF; cdr3_nt: TGCGCCAGCAGCGAACAGGGGGCCCAAGAGACCCAGTACTTC
j_call: TRBJ2-2; v_call: TRBV24-1; clone_size: once; d_call: .; cdr3_aa: CATSDFGQSNTGELFF; cdr3_nt: TGTGCCACCAGTGATTTTGGGCAGTCGAACACCGGGGAGCTGTTTTTT
j_call: TRBJ2-4; v_call: TRBV29-1; clone_size: few; d_call: TRBD1; cdr3_aa: CSVYRDRGHIQYF; cdr3_nt: TGCAGCGTATACCGGGACAGGGGCCACATTCAGTACTTC
j_call: TRBJ2-1; v_call: TRBV4-3; clone_size: .; d_call: .; cdr3_aa: CASSTRTAYEQFF; cdr3_nt: TGCGCCAGCAGCACCCGGACAGCATATGAGCAGTTCTTC
j_call: TRBJ1-4; v_call: TRBV7-9; clone_size: .; d_call: TRBD1; cdr3_aa: CASTRDTGATNEKLFF; cdr3_nt: TGTGCCAGCACCCGAGATACAGGGGCAACTAATGAAAAACTGTTTTTT
j_call: TRBJ2-3; v_call: TRBV5-1; clone_size: .; d_call: TRBD2; cdr3_aa: CASSLTSGSYTDTQYF; cdr3_nt: TGCGCCAGCAGCTTGACTAGCGGATCCTACACAGATACGCAGTATTTT
j_call: TRBJ1-2; v_call: TRBV29-1; clone_size: .; d_call: .; cdr3_aa: CSVSAARVGANYGYTF; cdr3_nt: TGCAGCGTCTCCGCCGCCAGGGTTGGAGCTAACTATGGCTACACCTTC
j_call: TRBJ2-1; v_call: TRBV5-1; clone_size: .; d_call: TRBD2; cdr3_aa: CASSSGTSGTNEQFF; cdr3_nt: TGCGCCAGCAGCTCTGGGACTAGCGGGACTAATGAGCAGTTCTTC
j_call: TRBJ2-1; v_call: TRBV4-1; clone_size: once; d_call: TRBD2; cdr3_aa: CASRWSAGNREQFF; cdr3_nt: TGCGCCAGCAGATGGTCAGCGGGAAATCGTGAGCAGTTCTTC
j_call: TRBJ1-1; v_call: TRBV19; clone_size: .; d_call: TRBD1; cdr3_aa: CASRQGQGGTEAFF; cdr3_nt: TGTGCCAGTAGGCAGGGACAGGGGGGCACTGAAGCTTTCTTT
j_call: TRBJ2-3; v_call: TRBV4-3; clone_size: .; d_call: .; cdr3_aa: CASSQDWAADTDTQYF; cdr3_nt: TGCGCCAGCAGCCAAGATTGGGCCGCTGACACAGATACGCAGTATTTT
j_call: TRBJ2-5; v_call: TRBV19; clone_size: .; d_call: TRBD1; cdr3_aa: CASSVGPDRRTQYF; cdr3_nt: TGTGCCAGTAGTGTTGGACCGGACAGGCGGACCCAGTACTTC
j_call: TRBJ1-1; v_call: TRBV7-9; clone_size: .; d_call: .; cdr3_aa: CLPAALGAFF; cdr3_nt: TGTCTCCCTGCCGCCCTCGGAGCTTTCTTT
j_call: TRBJ2-1; v_call: TRBV7-3; clone_size: once; d_call: TRBD2; cdr3_aa: CASSSKGGLAGSSYNEQFF; cdr3_nt: TGTGCCAGCAGCTCGAAGGGGGGCCTAGCGGGTAGCTCCTACAATGAGCAGTTCTTC
j_call: TRBJ1-5; v_call: TRBV27; clone_size: few; d_call: .; cdr3_aa: CASSLTRFDNQPQHF; cdr3_nt: TGTGCCAGCAGTTTGACGAGGTTTGACAATCAGCCCCAGCATTTT
j_call: TRBJ1-2; v_call: TRBV25-1; clone_size: .; d_call: .; cdr3_aa: CATYRERYTF; cdr3_nt: TGTGCCACTTACAGGGAACGCTACACCTTC